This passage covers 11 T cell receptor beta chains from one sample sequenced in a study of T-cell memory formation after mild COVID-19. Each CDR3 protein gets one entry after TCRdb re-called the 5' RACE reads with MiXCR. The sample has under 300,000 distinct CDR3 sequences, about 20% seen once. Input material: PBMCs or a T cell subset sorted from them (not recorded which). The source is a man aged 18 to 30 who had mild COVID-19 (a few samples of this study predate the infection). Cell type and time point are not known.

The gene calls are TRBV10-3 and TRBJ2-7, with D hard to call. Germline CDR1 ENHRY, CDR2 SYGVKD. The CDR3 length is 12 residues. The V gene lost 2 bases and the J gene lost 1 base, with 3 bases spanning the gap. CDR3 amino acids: CAISEGSYEQYF. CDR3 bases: TGTGCCATCAGTGAGGGATCCTACGAGCAGTACTTC.

CDR3 nucleotide sequence: TGTGCCAGCAGTTACTCCCCCGGGACTATGAACACCGGGGAGCTGTTTTTT. Its translation: CASSYSPGTMNTGELFF. The rearrangement links TRBV6-5 to TRBJ2-2, with TRBD2 matching over 7 bases. The germline gives CDR1 MNHEY, CDR2 SVGAGI. The CDR3 contains 17 residues. Germline trimming cut 0 bases from V and 1 base from J; bases unmatched to any gene: 5.

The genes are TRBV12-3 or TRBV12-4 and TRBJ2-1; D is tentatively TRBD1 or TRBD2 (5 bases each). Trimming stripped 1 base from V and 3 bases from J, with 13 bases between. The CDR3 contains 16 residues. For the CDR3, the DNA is TGTGCCAGCAGTTTAGTATGGGGGAGCTACTACAATGAGCAGTTCTTC. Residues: CASSLVWGSYYNEQFF.

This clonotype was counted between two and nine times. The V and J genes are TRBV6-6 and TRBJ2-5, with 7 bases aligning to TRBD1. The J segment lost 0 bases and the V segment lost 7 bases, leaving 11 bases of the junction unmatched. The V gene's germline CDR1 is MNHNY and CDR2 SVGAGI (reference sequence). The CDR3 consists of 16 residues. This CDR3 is CASTHRDRWDQETQYF. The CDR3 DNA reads TGTGCCAGCACCCATAGGGACAGATGGGACCAAGAGACCCAGTACTTC.

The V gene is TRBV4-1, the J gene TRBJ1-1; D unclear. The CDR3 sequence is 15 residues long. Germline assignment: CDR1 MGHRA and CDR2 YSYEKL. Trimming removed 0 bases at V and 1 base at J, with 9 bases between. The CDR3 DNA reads TGCGCCAGCAGCCAAGATCTTGGCTCGAACACTGAAGCTTTCTTT. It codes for CASSQDLGSNTEAFF.

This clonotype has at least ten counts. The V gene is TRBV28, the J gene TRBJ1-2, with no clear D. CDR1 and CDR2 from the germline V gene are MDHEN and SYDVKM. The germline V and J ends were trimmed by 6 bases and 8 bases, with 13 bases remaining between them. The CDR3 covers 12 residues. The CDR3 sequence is CASSSPGKGYTF. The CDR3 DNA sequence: TGTGCCAGCAGCTCCCCCGGAAAAGGCTACACCTTC.

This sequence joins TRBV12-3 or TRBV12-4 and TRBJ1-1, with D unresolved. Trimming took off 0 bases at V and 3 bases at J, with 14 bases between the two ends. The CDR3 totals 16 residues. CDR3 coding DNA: TGTGCCAGCAGTTTAGCGCTTAGGGTAGAGGACACTGAAGCTTTCTTT. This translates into CASSLALRVEDTEAFF.

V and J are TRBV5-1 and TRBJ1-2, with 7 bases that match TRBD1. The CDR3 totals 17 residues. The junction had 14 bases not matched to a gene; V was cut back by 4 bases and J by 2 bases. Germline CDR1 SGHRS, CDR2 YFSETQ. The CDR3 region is CASSHGLSGTANYGYTF. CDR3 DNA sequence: TGCGCCAGCAGCCACGGCCTATCCGGGACAGCCAACTATGGCTACACCTTC. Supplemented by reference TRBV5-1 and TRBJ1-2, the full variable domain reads KAGVTQTPRYLIKTRGQQVTLSCSPISGHRSVSWYQQTPGQGLQFLFEYFSETQRNKGNFPGRFSGRQFSNSRSEMNVSTLELGDSALYLCASSHGLSGTANYGYTFGSGTRLTVV.

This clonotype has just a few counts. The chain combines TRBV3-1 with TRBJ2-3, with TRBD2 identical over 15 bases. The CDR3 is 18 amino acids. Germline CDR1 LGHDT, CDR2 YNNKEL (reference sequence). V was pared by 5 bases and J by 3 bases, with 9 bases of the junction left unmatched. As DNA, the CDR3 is TGTGCCAGCAGCTTACGGACTAGCGGGGGGGCCTGGACAGATACGCAGTATTTT. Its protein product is CASSLRTSGGAWTDTQYF.

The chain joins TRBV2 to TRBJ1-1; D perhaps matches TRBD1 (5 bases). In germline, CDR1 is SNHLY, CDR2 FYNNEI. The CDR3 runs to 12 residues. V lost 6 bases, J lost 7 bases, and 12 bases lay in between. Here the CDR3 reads CASRPGQVEAFF. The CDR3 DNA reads TGTGCCAGCAGGCCAGGACAAGTTGAAGCTTTCTTT.

The CDR3 nucleotides read TGTGCCAGCAGACTACGGGCTCGCGATACGCAGTATTTT. Protein: CASRLRARDTQYF. The chain is built from TRBV6-5 and TRBJ2-3; D is uncertain. This CDR3 comprises 13 residues. CDR1 MNHEY and CDR2 SVGAGI come from the germline V gene. With 6 bases removed from V and 6 bases from J, the gap between germline ends came to 13 bases.